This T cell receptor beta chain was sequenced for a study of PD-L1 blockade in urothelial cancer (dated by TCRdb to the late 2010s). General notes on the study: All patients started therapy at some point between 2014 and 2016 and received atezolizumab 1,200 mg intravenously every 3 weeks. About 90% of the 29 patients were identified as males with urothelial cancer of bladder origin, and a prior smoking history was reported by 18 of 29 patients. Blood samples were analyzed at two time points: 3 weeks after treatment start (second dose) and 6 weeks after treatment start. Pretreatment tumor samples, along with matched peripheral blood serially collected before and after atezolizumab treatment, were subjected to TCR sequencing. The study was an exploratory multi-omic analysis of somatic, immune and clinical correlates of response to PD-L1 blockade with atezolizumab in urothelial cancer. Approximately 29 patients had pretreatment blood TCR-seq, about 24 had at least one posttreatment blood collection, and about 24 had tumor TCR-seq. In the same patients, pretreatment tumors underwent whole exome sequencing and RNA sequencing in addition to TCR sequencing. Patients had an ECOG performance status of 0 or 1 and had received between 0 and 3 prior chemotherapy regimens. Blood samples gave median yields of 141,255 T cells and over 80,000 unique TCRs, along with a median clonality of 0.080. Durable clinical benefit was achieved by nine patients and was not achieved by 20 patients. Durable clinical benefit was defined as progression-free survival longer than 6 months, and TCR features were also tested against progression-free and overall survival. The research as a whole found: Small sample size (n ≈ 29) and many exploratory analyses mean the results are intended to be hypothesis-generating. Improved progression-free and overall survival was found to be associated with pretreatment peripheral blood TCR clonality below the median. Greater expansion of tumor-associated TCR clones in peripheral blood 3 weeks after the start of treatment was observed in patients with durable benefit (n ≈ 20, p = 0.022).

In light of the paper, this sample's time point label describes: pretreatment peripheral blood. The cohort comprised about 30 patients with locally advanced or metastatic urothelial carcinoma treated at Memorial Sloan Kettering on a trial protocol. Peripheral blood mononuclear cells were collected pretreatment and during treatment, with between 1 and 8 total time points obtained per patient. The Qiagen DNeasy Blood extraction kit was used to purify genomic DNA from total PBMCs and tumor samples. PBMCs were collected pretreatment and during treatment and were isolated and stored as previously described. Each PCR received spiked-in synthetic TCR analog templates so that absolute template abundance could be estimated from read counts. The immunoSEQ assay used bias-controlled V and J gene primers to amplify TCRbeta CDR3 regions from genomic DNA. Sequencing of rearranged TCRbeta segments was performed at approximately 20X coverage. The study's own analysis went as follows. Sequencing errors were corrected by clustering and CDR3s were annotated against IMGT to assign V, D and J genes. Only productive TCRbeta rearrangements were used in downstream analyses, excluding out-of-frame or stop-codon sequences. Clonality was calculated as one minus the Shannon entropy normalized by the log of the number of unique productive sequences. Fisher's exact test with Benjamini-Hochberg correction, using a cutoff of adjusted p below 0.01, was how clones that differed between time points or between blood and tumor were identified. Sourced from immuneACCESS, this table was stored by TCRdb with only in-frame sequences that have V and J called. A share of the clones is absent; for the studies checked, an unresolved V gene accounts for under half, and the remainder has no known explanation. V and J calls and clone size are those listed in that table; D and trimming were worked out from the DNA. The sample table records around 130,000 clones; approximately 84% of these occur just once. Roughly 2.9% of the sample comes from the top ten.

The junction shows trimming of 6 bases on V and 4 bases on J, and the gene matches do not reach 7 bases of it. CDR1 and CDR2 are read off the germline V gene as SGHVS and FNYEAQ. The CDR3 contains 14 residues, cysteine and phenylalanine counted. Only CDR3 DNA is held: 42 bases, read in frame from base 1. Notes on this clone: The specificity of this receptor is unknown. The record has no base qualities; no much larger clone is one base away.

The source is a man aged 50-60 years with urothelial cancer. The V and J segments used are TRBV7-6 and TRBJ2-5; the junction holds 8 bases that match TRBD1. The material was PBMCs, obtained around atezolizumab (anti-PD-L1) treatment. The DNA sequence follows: TGTGCCAGCAGTTCCAGGACAGGGAGAGAGACCCAGTACTTC. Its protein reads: CASSSRTGRETQYF.